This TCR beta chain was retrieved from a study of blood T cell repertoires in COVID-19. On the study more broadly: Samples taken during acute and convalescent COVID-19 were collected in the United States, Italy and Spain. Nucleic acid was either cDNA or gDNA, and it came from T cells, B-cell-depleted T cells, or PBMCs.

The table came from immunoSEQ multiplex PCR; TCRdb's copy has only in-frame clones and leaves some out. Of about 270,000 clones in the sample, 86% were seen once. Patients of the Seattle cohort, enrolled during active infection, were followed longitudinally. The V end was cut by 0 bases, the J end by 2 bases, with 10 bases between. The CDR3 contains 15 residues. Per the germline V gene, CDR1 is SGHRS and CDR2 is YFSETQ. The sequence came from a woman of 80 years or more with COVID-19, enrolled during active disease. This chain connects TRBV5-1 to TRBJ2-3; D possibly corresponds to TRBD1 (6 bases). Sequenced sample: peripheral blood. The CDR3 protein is CASSLGDTYTDTQYF. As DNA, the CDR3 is TGCGCCAGCAGCTTGGGGGACACCTACACAGATACGCAGTATTTT.